This T cell receptor (beta chain) is from a study of cytomegalovirus exposure and HLA in healthy donors. Turning to the study itself: Genetic ancestry analysis placed 75% to 85% of the approximately 400 donors that were genotyped in the Caucasian-associated cluster. Study-wide results and limits: In the analysis, some V segments, TRBV6-2 and TRBV6-3 included, were excluded as indistinguishable.

This PCR relied on a set of 60 Vbeta primers and 13 Jbeta primers. Clones were read by immunoSEQ multiplex PCR, and TCRdb kept only the in-frame ones, dropping some. In the table there are 110,000 to 150,000 clones, more than 60% of which are singletons. The germline V gene encodes CDR1 SGHTA and CDR2 FQGTGA. Trimming stripped 4 bases from V and 4 bases from J, with 13 bases between. This CDR3 spans 14 amino acids. As to this clone: The antigen is not known.

Sequenced: PBMCs. The genes are TRBV7-3 and TRBJ2-5, with a weak D call TRBD2 (6 bases). This receptor was taken from a male donor in good health and CMV-seronegative. The CDR3 nucleotides read TGTGCCAGCAGCTCGCGGGGAGATACAGAGACCCAGTACTTC. Amino acid sequence: CASSSRGDTETQYF.